The TCR beta chain under discussion was sequenced for a study of T cell repertoires in cytomegalovirus infection. Germline V CDR1 and CDR2: SNHLY, FYNNEI. The length of the CDR3 is 12 residues. The V and J ends lost 1 base and 8 bases respectively, with 3 bases between them. At least ten counts were recorded for this clonotype. TCRdb independently ran MiXCR on the reads; one entry per CDR3 protein. The sample consists of about 210,000 distinct CDR3 sequences, under 8.5% of them appearing once. The clonotype comes from a human donor in good health (CMV status not recorded). Some clones in this sample may be carry-over from other donors' samples. Sequencing was carried out using PBMCs. V and J are TRBV2 and TRBJ1-6; D gene unclear. CDR3 amino acids: CASSEVHSPLHF. The CDR3 nucleotides are TGTGCCAGCAGTGAAGTTCATTCACCCCTCCACTTT.